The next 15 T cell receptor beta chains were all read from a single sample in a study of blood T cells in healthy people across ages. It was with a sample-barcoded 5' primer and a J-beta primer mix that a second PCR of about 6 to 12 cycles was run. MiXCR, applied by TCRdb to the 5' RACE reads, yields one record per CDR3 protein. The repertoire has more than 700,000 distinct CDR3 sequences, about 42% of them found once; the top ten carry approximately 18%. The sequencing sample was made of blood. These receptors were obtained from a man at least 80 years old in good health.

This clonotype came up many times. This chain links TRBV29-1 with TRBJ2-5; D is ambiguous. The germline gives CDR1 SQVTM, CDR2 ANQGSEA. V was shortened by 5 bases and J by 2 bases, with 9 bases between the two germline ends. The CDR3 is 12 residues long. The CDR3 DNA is TGCAGCGTTTCTACGGAACAAGAGACCCAGTACTTC. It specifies CSVSTEQETQYF. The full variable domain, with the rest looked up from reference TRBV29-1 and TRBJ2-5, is SAVISQKPSRDICQRGTSLTIQCQVDSQVTMMFWYRQQPGQSLTLIATANQGSEATYESGFVIDKFPISRPNLTFSTLTVSNMSPEDSSIYLCSVSTEQETQYFGPGTRLLVL.

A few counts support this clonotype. DNA of the CDR3: TGTGCCAGCAGCCAATACGGGACTAGCGGGAGTTCAGATACGCAGTATTTT. Translated: CASSQYGTSGSSDTQYF. The J gene is TRBJ2-3, the V gene TRBV4-2; 14 bases map to TRBD2. The germline V gene encodes CDR1 LGHNA and CDR2 YNFKEQ. This CDR3 has 17 amino acids. V lost 2 bases to trimming and J lost 4 bases; unmatched junction nucleotides: 5.

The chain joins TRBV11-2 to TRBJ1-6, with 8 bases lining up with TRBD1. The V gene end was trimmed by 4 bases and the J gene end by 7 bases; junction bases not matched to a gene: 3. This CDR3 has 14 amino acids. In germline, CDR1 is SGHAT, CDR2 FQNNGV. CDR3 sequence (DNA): TGTGCCAGCAGCTGGGACAGGCGGAATTCACCCCTCCACTTT. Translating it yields CASSWDRRNSPLHF.

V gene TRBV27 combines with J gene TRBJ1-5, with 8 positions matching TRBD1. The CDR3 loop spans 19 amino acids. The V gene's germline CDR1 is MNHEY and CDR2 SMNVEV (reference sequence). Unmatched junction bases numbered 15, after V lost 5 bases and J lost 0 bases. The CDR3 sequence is CASSLLPGQEGYSNQPQHF. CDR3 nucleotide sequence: TGTGCCAGCAGTCTTCTTCCGGGACAGGAAGGGTATAGCAATCAGCCCCAGCATTTT.

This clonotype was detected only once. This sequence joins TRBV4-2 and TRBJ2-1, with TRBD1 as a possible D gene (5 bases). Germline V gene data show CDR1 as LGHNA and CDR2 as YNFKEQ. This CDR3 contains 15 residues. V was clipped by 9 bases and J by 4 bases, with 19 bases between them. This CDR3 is CASNPARAPYNEQFF. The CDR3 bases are TGTGCCAGTAACCCGGCCAGGGCCCCGTACAATGAGCAGTTCTTC.

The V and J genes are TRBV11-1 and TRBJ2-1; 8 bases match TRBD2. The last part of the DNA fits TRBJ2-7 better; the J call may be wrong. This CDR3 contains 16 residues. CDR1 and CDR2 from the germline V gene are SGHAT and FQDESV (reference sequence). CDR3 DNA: TGTGCCAGCAGCTTAGTAGCGGGGAGCTCCTACAATGAGCAGTACTTC. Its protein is CASSLVAGSSYNEQYF.

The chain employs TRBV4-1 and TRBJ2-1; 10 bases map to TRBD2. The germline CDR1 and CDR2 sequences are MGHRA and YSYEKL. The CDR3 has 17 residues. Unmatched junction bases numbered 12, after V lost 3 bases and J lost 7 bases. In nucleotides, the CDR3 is TGCGCCAGCAGCCACTCCACGAGCGGGAGGGCCGGGAATGAGCAGTTCTTC. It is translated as CASSHSTSGRAGNEQFF.

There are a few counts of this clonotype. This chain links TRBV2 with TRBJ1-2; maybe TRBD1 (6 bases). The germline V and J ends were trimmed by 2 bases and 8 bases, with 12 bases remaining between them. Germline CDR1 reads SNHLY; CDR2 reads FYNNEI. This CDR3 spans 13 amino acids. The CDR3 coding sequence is TGTGCCAGCAGTGAACAGCACAGGGCCGGCTACACCTTC. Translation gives CASSEQHRAGYTF.

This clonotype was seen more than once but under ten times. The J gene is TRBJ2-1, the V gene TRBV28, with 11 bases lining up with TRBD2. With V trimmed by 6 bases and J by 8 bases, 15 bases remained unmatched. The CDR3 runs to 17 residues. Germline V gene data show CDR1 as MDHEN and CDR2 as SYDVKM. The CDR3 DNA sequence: TGTGCCAGCAGAGCCCCTGGACTAGCGGGCATATACGATGAGCAGTTCTTC. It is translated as CASRAPGLAGIYDEQFF.

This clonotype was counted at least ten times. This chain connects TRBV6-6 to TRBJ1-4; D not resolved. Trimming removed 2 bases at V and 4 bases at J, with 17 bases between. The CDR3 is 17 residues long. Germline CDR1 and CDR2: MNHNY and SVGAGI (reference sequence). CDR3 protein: CASSYPGGGVGNEKLFF. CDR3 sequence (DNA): TGTGCCAGCAGTTACCCGGGCGGCGGGGTTGGTAATGAAAAACTGTTTTTT.

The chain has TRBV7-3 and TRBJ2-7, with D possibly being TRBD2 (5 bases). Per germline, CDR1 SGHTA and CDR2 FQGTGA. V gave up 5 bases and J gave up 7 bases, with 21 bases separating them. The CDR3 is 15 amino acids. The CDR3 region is CASSPTGNVHNEQYF. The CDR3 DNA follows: TGTGCCAGCAGCCCGACCGGGAACGTCCACAATGAGCAGTACTTC.

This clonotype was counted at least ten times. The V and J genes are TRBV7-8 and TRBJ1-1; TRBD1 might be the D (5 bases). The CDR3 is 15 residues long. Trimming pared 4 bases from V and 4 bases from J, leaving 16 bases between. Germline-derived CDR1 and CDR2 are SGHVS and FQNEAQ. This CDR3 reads CASSYEVGQTTEAFF. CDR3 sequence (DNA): TGTGCCAGCAGCTACGAGGTGGGGCAGACCACTGAAGCTTTCTTT.

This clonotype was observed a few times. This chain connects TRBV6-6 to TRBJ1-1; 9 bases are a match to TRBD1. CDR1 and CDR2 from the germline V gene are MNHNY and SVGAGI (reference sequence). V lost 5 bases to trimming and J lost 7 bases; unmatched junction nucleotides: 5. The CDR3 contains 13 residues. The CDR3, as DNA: TGTGCCAGCAGTGTCGACAGGGGGGTTGAAGCTTTCTTT. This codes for CASSVDRGVEAFF.

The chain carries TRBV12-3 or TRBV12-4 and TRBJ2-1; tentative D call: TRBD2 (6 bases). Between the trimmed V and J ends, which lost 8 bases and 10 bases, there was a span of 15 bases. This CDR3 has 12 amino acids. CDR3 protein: CASRRGGDEQFF. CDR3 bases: TGTGCCAGCCGACGTGGAGGGGACGAGCAGTTCTTC.

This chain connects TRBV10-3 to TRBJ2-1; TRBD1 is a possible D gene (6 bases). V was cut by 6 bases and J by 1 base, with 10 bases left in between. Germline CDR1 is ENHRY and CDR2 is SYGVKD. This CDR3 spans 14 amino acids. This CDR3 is CAISRDTSYNEQFF. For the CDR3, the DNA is TGTGCCATCAGCCGGGACACTTCCTACAATGAGCAGTTCTTC.